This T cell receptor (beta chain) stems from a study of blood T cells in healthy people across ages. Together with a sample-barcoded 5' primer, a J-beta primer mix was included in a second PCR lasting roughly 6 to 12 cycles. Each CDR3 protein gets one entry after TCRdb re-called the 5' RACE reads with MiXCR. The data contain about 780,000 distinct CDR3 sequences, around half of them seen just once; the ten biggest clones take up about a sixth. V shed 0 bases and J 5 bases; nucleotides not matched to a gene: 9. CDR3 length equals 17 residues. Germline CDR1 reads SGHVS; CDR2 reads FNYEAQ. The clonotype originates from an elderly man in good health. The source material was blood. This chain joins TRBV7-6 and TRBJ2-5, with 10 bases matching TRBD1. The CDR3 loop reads CASSLADDDRGRETQYF. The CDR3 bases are TGTGCCAGCAGCTTAGCGGACGACGACAGGGGGCGTGAGACCCAGTACTTC.